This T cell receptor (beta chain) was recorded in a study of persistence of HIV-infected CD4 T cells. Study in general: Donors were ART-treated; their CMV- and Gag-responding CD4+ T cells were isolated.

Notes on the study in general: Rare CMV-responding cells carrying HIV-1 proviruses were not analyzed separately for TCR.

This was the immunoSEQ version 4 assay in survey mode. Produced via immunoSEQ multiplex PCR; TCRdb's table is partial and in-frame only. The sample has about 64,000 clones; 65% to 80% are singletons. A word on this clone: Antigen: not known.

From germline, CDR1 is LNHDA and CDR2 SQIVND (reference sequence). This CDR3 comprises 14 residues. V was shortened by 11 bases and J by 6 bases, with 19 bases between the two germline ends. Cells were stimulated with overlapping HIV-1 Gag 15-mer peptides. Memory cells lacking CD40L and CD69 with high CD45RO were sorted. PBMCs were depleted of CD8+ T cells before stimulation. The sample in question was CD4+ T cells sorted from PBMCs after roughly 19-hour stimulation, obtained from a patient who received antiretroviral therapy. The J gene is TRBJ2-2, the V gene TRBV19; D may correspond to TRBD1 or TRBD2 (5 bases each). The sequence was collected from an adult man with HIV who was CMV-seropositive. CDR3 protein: CAVSGPTPPGELFF. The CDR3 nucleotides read TGTGCCGTATCGGGGCCTACTCCACCCGGGGAGCTGTTTTTT.